Below are 28 T cell receptor beta chains sequenced from a single sample in a study of T cell responses to AZD1222 COVID-19 vaccine. Method: immunoSEQ multiplex PCR; TCRdb's copy keeps in-frame clones and lacks some. The repertoire has tens of thousands of clones, 80% to 90% of them found once; the top ten carry approximately 30%. Source: peripheral blood, taken on day 0 of AZD1222 vaccination. These receptors were taken from an adult in good health.

The rearrangement links TRBV4-1 to TRBJ2-7; TRBD1 agrees at 8 bases. Trimming took 3 bases from V and 6 from J; bases not matched to a gene: 13. This CDR3 is built from 16 residues. In germline, CDR1 is MGHRA, CDR2 YSYEKL. CDR3 in DNA: TGCGCCAGCAGCCAGGCCCCGGGACAGGCCAGTCTCGAGCAGTACTTC. Its translation: CASSQAPGQASLEQYF.

This chain links TRBV3-1 (or the pseudogene TRBV3-2) with TRBJ2-7; D unresolved. This CDR3 comprises 12 residues. Trimming pared 4 bases from V and 3 bases from J, leaving 7 bases between. Germline assignment: CDR1 LGHDT and CDR2 YNNKEL (reference sequence). The CDR3 nucleotides read TGTGCCAGCAGCCGCAAAGACTACGAGCAGTACTTC. It yields the protein CASSRKDYEQYF.

CDR3 in amino acids: CASSPLVAGKYNEQFF. The CDR3 coding sequence is TGTGCCAGCAGCCCACTAGTAGCGGGTAAATACAATGAGCAGTTCTTC. J is TRBJ2-1 and V is TRBV4-2; 7 bases fit TRBD2. The trim removed 4 bases at V and 4 bases at J, leaving 10 bases unmatched. Germline V gene data show CDR1 as LGHNA and CDR2 as YNFKEQ. The CDR3 spans 16 residues.

The chain couples TRBV2 to TRBJ1-5; tentatively, D is TRBD1 (5 bases). Trimming took 2 bases from V and 7 from J, leaving 12 bases between them. The length of the CDR3 is 14 residues. In germline, CDR1 is SNHLY, CDR2 FYNNEI. The CDR3 reads CASSERGSRQPQHF. CDR3 DNA: TGTGCCAGCAGTGAAAGGGGCTCAAGGCAGCCCCAGCATTTT.

The rearrangement links TRBV2 to TRBJ2-5, with D perhaps TRBD1 (6 bases). The CDR3 covers 14 residues. The V end was cut by 10 bases, the J end by 7 bases, with 22 bases between. Germline V gene sequence: CDR1 SNHLY, CDR2 FYNNEI. The CDR3 sequence is CATSQQGTMGTQYF. DNA of the CDR3: TGTGCCACCAGCCAACAGGGCACCATGGGGACCCAGTACTTC.

V and J are TRBV14 and TRBJ2-7; D possibly uses TRBD1 or TRBD2 (5 bases each). Trimming removed 4 bases from V and 2 bases from J, with 9 bases in between. CDR1 and CDR2 from the germline V gene are SGHDN and FVKESK. The CDR3 runs to 13 residues. In nucleotides, the CDR3 is TGTGCCAGCAGCCTCCGGGACCCCTACGAGCAGTACTTC. Translation: CASSLRDPYEQYF.

This chain joins TRBV10-3 and TRBJ2-4, with D perhaps TRBD2 (5 bases). V was pared by 4 bases and J by 0 bases, with 16 bases between. Germline values: CDR1 ENHRY, CDR2 SYGVKD. The CDR3 covers 17 residues. The CDR3 DNA reads TGTGCCATCAGTGCAGGTGACGGGATGAGAGCCAAAAACATTCAGTACTTC. This encodes CAISAGDGMRAKNIQYF.

This chain connects TRBV4-3 to TRBJ2-3; 12 bases fit TRBD2. This CDR3 has 15 residues. The germline gives CDR1 LGHNA, CDR2 YSLEER. With V trimmed by 6 bases and J by 5 bases, 6 bases remained unmatched. DNA for the CDR3: TGCGCCAGCAGTGAGCTAGCGGGAGGGCAAGATACGCAGTATTTT. Translation: CASSELAGGQDTQYF.

This chain links TRBV13 with TRBJ2-1; 7 positions agree with TRBD1. V lost 5 bases to trimming and J lost 7 bases; unmatched junction nucleotides: 11. Germline loops: CDR1 PRHDT, CDR2 FYEKMQ (reference sequence). The CDR3 contains 15 residues. The DNA for the CDR3 is TGTGCCAGCAGCGTCCGAAGACAGGGTGGGAATGAGCAGTTCTTC. Protein: CASSVRRQGGNEQFF.

This clone was seen more than once but under ten times. This chain uses TRBV4-1 with TRBJ2-7; TRBD2 matches at 10 bases. CDR1 is MGHRA, CDR2 YSYEKL, per germline. The CDR3 extends over 16 amino acids. J was trimmed by 3 bases and V by 2 bases; bases with no gene match: 7. The CDR3 sequence is CASSQLAGAGGYEQYF. The CDR3, as DNA: TGCGCCAGCAGCCAACTAGCGGGAGCAGGTGGCTACGAGCAGTACTTC.

V gene TRBV25-1 combines with J gene TRBJ1-2, with a weak D call TRBD1 (5 bases). The germline V gene has CDR1 MGHDK and CDR2 SYGVNS. The CDR3 consists of 15 residues. V lost 2 bases and J 6 bases, leaving 16 bases between the germline ends. For the CDR3, the DNA is TGTGCCAGCAGTGAACTCACGGACATTATCCATGGCTACACCTTC. This codes for CASSELTDIIHGYTF.

The chain combines TRBV10-3 with TRBJ2-3; no reliable D call. The germline CDR1 and CDR2 sequences are ENHRY and SYGVKD. V lost 0 bases and J 2 bases, leaving 3 bases between the germline ends. The CDR3 covers 13 residues. The CDR3 nucleotides are TGTGCCATCAGTGAGTCTGACACAGATACGCAGTATTTT. This codes for CAISESDTDTQYF.

This clone occurred once. V gene TRBV7-9 combines with J gene TRBJ1-1, with D perhaps TRBD1 (5 bases). V lost 2 bases, J lost 5 bases, and 18 bases lay in between. Germline V gene lookup returns CDR1 SEHNR and CDR2 FQNEAQ (reference sequence). The CDR3 is made up of 16 amino acids. The CDR3 reads CASSLLRDDGGTEAFF. The CDR3 DNA reads TGTGCCAGCAGCTTACTAAGGGACGATGGTGGTACTGAAGCTTTCTTT.

This chain joins TRBV4-2 and TRBJ2-7; TRBD2 matches at 7 bases. The CDR3 spans 14 residues. With 0 bases clipped from V and 5 bases from J, the junction kept 4 bases outside the gene matches. The germline gives CDR1 LGHNA, CDR2 YNFKEQ. The CDR3 protein is CASSQDAGLDEQYF. CDR3 nucleotide sequence: TGTGCCAGCAGCCAAGATGCCGGACTAGACGAGCAGTACTTC.

The chain carries TRBV27 and TRBJ2-1; 10 nucleotides line up with TRBD2. V dropped 4 bases and J dropped 10; count of bases not matched to a gene: 10. Germline CDR1 MNHEY, CDR2 SMNVEV (reference sequence). The CDR3 spans 15 residues. The CDR3 sequence: CASSSTAGGDLEQFF. CDR3 nucleotide sequence: TGTGCCAGCAGTTCAACAGCGGGAGGGGATTTGGAGCAGTTCTTC.

The rearrangement joins TRBV27 to TRBJ2-2; 9 positions agree with TRBD1. Germline V CDR1 and CDR2: MNHEY, SMNVEV (reference sequence). V trimming: 7 bases; J trimming: 0 bases; junction bases outside the gene matches: 9. This CDR3 comprises 17 residues. In DNA form, the CDR3 reads TGTGCCAGCACGCGGACAGGGGCGGTAACGAACACCGGGGAGCTGTTTTTT. Translating it yields CASTRTGAVTNTGELFF.

This chain joins TRBV5-1 and TRBJ1-4; D call uncertain. Germline CDR1 SGHRS, CDR2 YFSETQ. The CDR3 length is 16 residues. Trimming took off 1 base at V and 2 bases at J, with 12 bases between the two ends. CDR3 DNA: TGCGCCAGCAGCTTGCGAGGCCAAGGGACTAATGAAAAACTGTTTTTT. As protein: CASSLRGQGTNEKLFF.

The chain employs TRBV7-3 and TRBJ2-2, with D tentatively TRBD1 or TRBD2 (5 bases each). V gave up 8 bases and J gave up 6 bases, with 13 bases separating them. The CDR3 is 13 amino acids. Germline V CDR1 and CDR2: SGHTA, FQGTGA. This CDR3 reads CASSVRGSGELFF. The CDR3 nucleotides are TGTGCCAGCTCTGTGAGGGGATCCGGGGAGCTGTTTTTT.

This chain joins TRBV19 and TRBJ2-2; D remains ambiguous. CDR3 length: 14 amino acids. V lost 1 base and J 4 bases, leaving 7 bases between the germline ends. The V gene's germline CDR1 is LNHDA and CDR2 SQIVND (reference sequence). The CDR3 DNA reads TGTGCCAGTAGTATAGCGGGTATCACCGGGGAGCTGTTTTTT. This gives the protein CASSIAGITGELFF.

This chain uses TRBV7-9 with TRBJ2-7, with a tentative D call TRBD1 (6 bases). V shed 5 bases and J shed 5 bases, with 13 bases lying between them. The CDR3 consists of 13 residues. Germline V gene data show CDR1 as SEHNR and CDR2 as FQNEAQ (reference sequence). For the CDR3, the DNA is TGTGCCAGCAGCGGCAGGGGAAGGGACGAGCAGTACTTC. Translation gives CASSGRGRDEQYF.

V gene TRBV5-1 combines with J gene TRBJ2-5; 7 positions agree with TRBD1. V gave up 8 bases and J gave up 3 bases; unmatched junction bases: 7. The CDR3 covers 13 residues. CDR1 and CDR2 from the germline V gene are SGHRS and YFSETQ. CDR3 DNA sequence: TGCGCCAGATCGGGACAGCCTAAAGAGACCCAGTACTTC. Protein product: CARSGQPKETQYF.

The chain has TRBV5-1 and TRBJ2-1; D gene ambiguous. The V end was cut by 1 base, the J end by 1 base, with 12 bases between. Germline V gene data show CDR1 as SGHRS and CDR2 as YFSETQ. CDR3 length: 16 residues. The chain's CDR3 is CASSLQSAYSYNEQFF. Written as DNA, the CDR3 is TGCGCCAGCAGCTTGCAGTCCGCTTATTCCTACAATGAGCAGTTCTTC.

This clone was recorded once. The chain links TRBV28 to TRBJ1-4; 8 nucleotides align to TRBD1. The germline CDR1 and CDR2 sequences are MDHEN and SYDVKM. With 6 bases clipped from V and 8 bases from J, the junction kept 20 bases outside the gene matches. This CDR3 comprises 18 residues. The CDR3 sequence is CASSRSRGRSVQREKLFF. CDR3 nucleotide sequence: TGTGCCAGCAGCCGAAGCAGGGGGCGCTCAGTCCAACGGGAAAAACTGTTTTTT.

The rearrangement joins TRBV18 to TRBJ2-1; 8 bases line up with TRBD1. The junction had 8 bases not matched to a gene; V was cut back by 4 bases and J by 0 bases. The CDR3 has 17 residues. Germline V gives CDR1 KGHSH, CDR2 LQKENI. CDR3 amino acids: CASSRSPGQVSYNEQFF. DNA for the CDR3: TGTGCCAGCTCACGATCCCCGGGACAGGTCTCCTACAATGAGCAGTTCTTC.

This clone was recorded once. V usage is TRBV28 and J usage is TRBJ1-1; D is undetermined. Per germline, CDR1 MDHEN and CDR2 SYDVKM. CDR3 length equals 15 residues. V was shortened by 6 bases and J by 1 base, with 15 bases between the two germline ends. CDR3 protein: CASSPSAKENTEAFF. CDR3 nucleotide sequence: TGTGCCAGCAGCCCCTCGGCCAAGGAGAACACTGAAGCTTTCTTT.

This chain uses TRBV2 with TRBJ2-7, with 9 bases that match TRBD2. J gave up 0 bases and V 7 bases, and 13 bases lay outside the gene matches. The length of the CDR3 is 17 residues. The germline gives CDR1 SNHLY, CDR2 FYNNEI. The CDR3 region has the DNA TGTGCCAGCACCACGAACGTGGGCGGGAGGGCCTCCTACGAGCAGTACTTC. As protein: CASTTNVGGRASYEQYF.

This clone was seen only once. The V gene is TRBV3-1 (or the pseudogene TRBV3-2), the J gene TRBJ2-4; tentatively, D is TRBD1 or TRBD2 (6 bases each). The germline gives CDR1 LGHDT, CDR2 YNNKEL (reference sequence). V was pared by 0 bases and J by 1 base, with 16 bases between. The CDR3 is 18 amino acids. This chain's CDR3 is CASSQDPAGEVAKNIQYF. Written as DNA, the CDR3 is TGTGCCAGCAGCCAAGATCCGGCAGGGGAGGTGGCCAAAAACATTCAGTACTTC.

This clone was picked up one time. The rearrangement uses TRBV5-1 and TRBJ2-7; D is perhaps TRBD1 or TRBD2 (6 bases each). Germline loops: CDR1 SGHRS, CDR2 YFSETQ. The ends were cut back, 0 bases at V and 6 bases at J, with 13 bases in the middle. This CDR3 contains 14 residues. DNA for the CDR3: TGCGCCAGCAGCTTGGAGGGGGGCCGACTCGAGCAGTACTTC. Protein product: CASSLEGGRLEQYF.